One sample yielded the 5 T cell receptor beta chains listed below, sequenced in a study of molecular identifiers for immune sequencing clone quantification. TCRdb recomputed calls from the PCR reads with MiXCR, one row per CDR3 protein. The repertoire has over 60,000 distinct CDR3 sequences, about a fifth of them found once; the top ten carry under 1.5%. What was sequenced was naive CD8+ T cells from blood, with Jurkat cell RNA spiked in. The subset was: FACS-sorted CD8+CD4-CCR7+CD45RA+ naive T cells. These receptors came from a human donor in good health. Some libraries in this study had Jurkat cell RNA spiked in.

Comment on this clonotype: Just one base apart from a much larger clone, this may be a read error. The chain uses TRBV2 and TRBJ2-7; 10 positions match TRBD1. The ends lost 6 bases at V and 5 bases at J; junction bases unmatched: 7. Germline V gives CDR1 SNHLY, CDR2 FYNNEI. CDR3 length: 14 amino acids. CDR3 DNA sequence: TGTGCCAGCAGACCCGGACAGGGGGTTGACGAGCAGTACTTC. Encoded protein: CASRPGQGVDEQYF.

This clonotype was found many times. The rearrangement joins TRBV24-1 to TRBJ1-2; 7 bases match TRBD1. This CDR3 has 15 amino acids. V was clipped by 3 bases and J by 8 bases; unmatched bases: 11. CDR1 and CDR2 (germline): KGHDR, SFDVKD. CDR3 coding DNA: TGTGCCACCAGTGATGAGACAGGGAGGCGCGACGGCTACACCTTC. As protein: CATSDETGRRDGYTF.

Many counts were recorded for this clonotype. The V call is TRBV20-1, the J call TRBJ1-1; D gene ambiguous. CDR1 and CDR2 from the germline V gene are DFQATT and SNEGSKA (reference sequence). Deletions cut 2 bases from V and 3 bases from J, with 28 bases between. The CDR3 covers 19 residues. The CDR3 DNA reads as TGCAGTGCTAGAACGGGGAACGACGGGAGAAGATTTTTGGACACTGAAGCTTTCTTT. Its protein product is CSARTGNDGRRFLDTEAFF.

There are many counts of this clonotype. The CDR3 spells CASNPFNGGRNQETQYF. DNA for the CDR3: TGTGCCAGCAACCCTTTCAATGGGGGACGGAACCAAGAGACCCAGTACTTC. This chain links TRBV7-9 with TRBJ2-5, with D possibly called TRBD1 or TRBD2 (5 bases each). This CDR3 has 17 amino acids. The germline V gene has CDR1 SEHNR and CDR2 FQNEAQ (reference sequence). V lost 7 bases to trimming and J lost 0 bases, with 21 bases between them.

This clonotype was recorded at least ten times. The chain has TRBV20-1 and TRBJ2-7; TRBD2 aligns across 8 bases. The CDR3 runs 14 residues. V shed 0 bases and J 3 bases; nucleotides not matched to a gene: 4. Germline CDR1 and CDR2: DFQATT and SNEGSKA (reference sequence). The CDR3 sequence: CSARDREGVYEQYF. CDR3 nucleotide sequence: TGCAGTGCTAGAGATCGGGAGGGGGTCTACGAGCAGTACTTC.